This TCR beta chain derives from a study of CD8+ T cells in alopecia areata. Study information: Recipients were approximately 6-10-week-old female C3H/HeJ mice grafted with skin from approximately 6-12-month-old C3H/HeJ donors with spontaneous alopecia.

Following extraction, RNA underwent reverse transcription to cDNA, which served as the sequencing template. Assay: immunoSEQ multiplex PCR; the TCRdb copy retains only in-frame clones and omits some. The sample presents over 100,000 clones, none singletons. The CDR3 length is 15 residues. Trimming stripped 0 bases from V and 5 bases from J, with 8 bases between. Germline CDR1 and CDR2: LGHNA and YSYQKL. A word on this clone: The TCRdb protein and the DNA translation do not line up at residue 12; the protein shown here was made by translating the DNA. Gene names refer to mouse genes. The read is 3 residues too short to cover the CDR3 end, so that end is filled in from the germline J gene.

The receptor was derived from a C3H/HeJ mouse with alopecia areata. Strain haplotype (MHC): H2-k. V usage is TRBV2 and J usage is TRBJ1-6; D remains ambiguous. TRBJ1-6 falls under the ORF class, with uncertain function. Specimen: lesional skin. CDR3 protein: CASSQEGTDNSPLYF. The sequenced part of the CDR3 DNA is TGTGCCAGCAGCCAAGAAGGAACAGATAATTCGCCC.